The 26 T cell receptor beta chains listed next were all sequenced from one sample in a study of brain T cells in children with intractable seizures. Clones were sequenced by immunoSEQ multiplex PCR, and TCRdb holds only the in-frame ones, with some missing. The table has under 150,000 clones, 94% seen once; the top ten hold about 4%. Source: peripheral blood, taken at surgery. The receptors here all came from a boy under three years old with hemimegalencephaly and intractable seizures.

The rearrangement links TRBV4-3 to TRBJ1-4, with D possibly TRBD1 on 5 matching bases. The CDR3 loop spans 16 amino acids. Germline values: CDR1 LGHNA, CDR2 YSLEER. The germline V and J ends were trimmed by 0 bases and 5 bases, with 13 bases remaining between them. The CDR3 DNA is TGCGCCAGCAGCCAAGATCCCTGGGACTCCAATGAAAAACTGTTTTTT. Protein sequence: CASSQDPWDSNEKLFF.

The chain joins TRBV13 to TRBJ2-1; the D is unclear. The CDR3 loop spans 13 amino acids. From germline, CDR1 is PRHDT and CDR2 FYEKMQ (reference sequence). Trimming removed 5 bases at V and 4 bases at J, with 9 bases between. Here the CDR3 DNA reads TGTGCCAGCAGCCCCCTACGATACAATGAGCAGTTCTTC. As protein: CASSPLRYNEQFF. Filled out from reference TRBV13 and TRBJ2-1, the complete variable domain reads AAGVIQSPRHLIKEKRETATLKCYPIPRHDTVYWYQQGPGQDPQFLISFYEKMQSDKGSIPDRFSAQQFSDYHSELNMSSLELGDSALYFCASSPLRYNEQFFGPGTRLTVL.

The chain is built from TRBV19 and TRBJ1-2; D perhaps matches TRBD1 (6 bases). V shed 0 bases and J shed 7 bases, with 12 bases lying between them. The CDR3 has 14 amino acids. Germline V gene data show CDR1 as LNHDA and CDR2 as SQIVND (reference sequence). The CDR3 region is CASSIEGRGFGYTF. CDR3 bases: TGTGCCAGTAGTATAGAAGGCAGGGGATTTGGCTACACCTTC.

The chain combines TRBV5-4 with TRBJ2-7; possibly TRBD2 for D (6 bases). Trimming cost V 5 bases and J 0 bases, with 18 bases left between them. Germline V gives CDR1 SGHNT, CDR2 YYREEE (reference sequence). There are 16 residues in the CDR3. Written as DNA, the CDR3 is TGTGCCAGCAGGCCCTCGCTAGCGACCCACTCCTACGAGCAGTACTTC. Protein: CASRPSLATHSYEQYF.

The rearrangement links TRBV23-1 to TRBJ2-7, with 7 bases fitting TRBD2. TRBV23-1 is flagged as an ORF with uncertain function. CDR3 length: 16 amino acids. With 3 bases clipped from V and 2 bases from J, the junction kept 10 bases outside the gene matches. The CDR3 sequence: CASSHNLNGRPYEQYF. CDR3 bases: TGCGCCAGCAGTCACAATTTAAACGGGAGGCCCTACGAGCAGTACTTC.

This clone was counted between two and nine times. V and J are TRBV27 and TRBJ1-6; perhaps TRBD1 as D (5 bases). The germline gives CDR1 MNHEY, CDR2 SMNVEV (reference sequence). CDR3 length equals 15 residues. V was clipped by 3 bases and J by 4 bases, with 10 bases between them. CDR3 loop: CASSLGGSYNSPLHF. The DNA for the CDR3 is TGTGCCAGCAGTTTGGGGGGATCATATAATTCACCCCTCCACTTT.

This clone occurred many times. V gene TRBV4-2 combines with J gene TRBJ2-7; D gene unclear. The V and J ends lost 4 bases and 3 bases respectively, with 10 bases between them. This CDR3 region has 13 residues. CDR1 is LGHNA and CDR2 is YNFKEQ in the germline V gene. CDR3 in amino acids: CASSPTTGYEQYF. DNA for the CDR3: TGTGCCAGCAGCCCTACAACGGGCTACGAGCAGTACTTC.

V and J are TRBV3-1 (or the pseudogene TRBV3-2) and TRBJ1-2; D is ambiguous. Germline V gene data show CDR1 as LGHDT and CDR2 as YNNKEL (reference sequence). Trimming removed 3 bases from V and 4 bases from J, with 9 bases in between. This CDR3 has 13 amino acids. The CDR3 here is CASSHGEGYGYTF. Written as DNA, the CDR3 is TGTGCCAGCAGCCACGGGGAGGGCTATGGCTACACCTTC.

The chain has TRBV7-2 and TRBJ2-5; 12 positions agree with TRBD2. The germline V gene encodes CDR1 SGHTA and CDR2 FQGNSA. V dropped 1 base and J dropped 5; count of bases not matched to a gene: 5. The CDR3 has 16 amino acids. The CDR3 protein is CASSLGSSGRAETQYF. The CDR3, as DNA: TGTGCCAGCAGCTTAGGTTCTAGCGGGAGGGCCGAGACCCAGTACTTC.

The chain uses TRBV19 and TRBJ1-1, with unresolved D. In germline, CDR1 is LNHDA, CDR2 SQIVND (reference sequence). The length of the CDR3 is 12 residues. The V end was cut by 9 bases, the J end by 1 base, with 9 bases between. DNA for the CDR3: TGTGCCAGCATGTGGTGGAACACTGAAGCTTTCTTT. It codes for CASMWWNTEAFF.

This clone was seen only once. The rearrangement joins TRBV5-4 to TRBJ2-1; 8 positions agree with TRBD2. Germline V gene lookup returns CDR1 SGHNT and CDR2 YYREEE (reference sequence). The CDR3 sequence is 16 residues long. J was trimmed by 10 bases and V by 5 bases; bases with no gene match: 17. The CDR3 nucleotides read TGTGCCAGCAGTTCAGGTCGGTTAGCGGGATTAAAGGAGCAGTTCTTC. Amino acids: CASSSGRLAGLKEQFF.

The CDR3 DNA follows: TGTGCCAGCAGTTTAGGGGGGCCCTGGGAGACCCAGTACTTC. Protein: CASSLGGPWETQYF. This chain joins TRBV27 and TRBJ2-5; D may match TRBD1 or TRBD2 (6 bases each). The CDR3 is 14 amino acids. V was shortened by 2 bases and J by 5 bases, with 12 bases between the two germline ends. From germline, CDR1 is MNHEY and CDR2 SMNVEV (reference sequence).

This clone was seen only once. J is TRBJ2-4 and V is TRBV27; tentatively, D is TRBD1 (6 bases). V shed 10 bases and J shed 8 bases, with 15 bases lying between them. The CDR3 is 12 residues long. From germline, CDR1 is MNHEY and CDR2 SMNVEV (reference sequence). CDR3 bases: TGTGCCACCGGACAGTCTTCGGACATTCAGTACTTC. This sequence encodes CATGQSSDIQYF.

This clone showed up just once. This chain joins TRBV5-1 and TRBJ2-1; D ambiguous. Germline V gives CDR1 SGHRS, CDR2 YFSETQ. The CDR3 covers 11 residues. Trimming shortened V by 6 bases and J by 7 bases, and 8 bases separated the two germline ends. The CDR3 here is CASTLRNEQFF. The DNA of the CDR3 is TGCGCCAGCACCCTGCGAAATGAGCAGTTCTTC.

In DNA, the CDR3 is TGCAGCGTTGATTTGGGGGCTAGCATGGATGAGCAGTTCTTC. It specifies CSVDLGASMDEQFF. This chain joins TRBV29-1 and TRBJ2-1; the D gene is possibly TRBD1 (6 bases). The V gene lost 3 bases and the J gene lost 8 bases, with 17 bases spanning the gap. This CDR3 spans 14 amino acids. Germline CDR1 is SQVTM and CDR2 is ANQGSEA.

This chain joins TRBV11-3 and TRBJ2-6; TRBD2 matches 8 bases. CDR1 SGHNT and CDR2 YENEEA come from the germline V gene. The CDR3 has 20 residues. V was clipped by 4 bases and J by 0 bases; unmatched bases: 14. CDR3 sequence (DNA): TGTGCCAGCAGCTCTCCGGGTAGCGGGAATCCTATCTCTGGGGCCAACGTCCTGACTTTC. It encodes CASSSPGSGNPISGANVLTF.

The gene calls are TRBV29-1 and TRBJ2-3; 11 bases agree with TRBD2. The CDR3 is made up of 14 amino acids. J lost 2 bases, V lost 4 bases, and 2 bases had no gene match. CDR1 is SQVTM, CDR2 ANQGSEA, per germline. Here the CDR3 DNA reads TGCAGCGTTGTAGCGGGAGGGCCCACAGATACGCAGTATTTT. Translating it yields CSVVAGGPTDTQYF.

The V and J genes are TRBV7-8 and TRBJ1-6; 8 positions agree with TRBD1. Trimming took 4 bases from V and 6 from J; bases not matched to a gene: 5. The V gene's germline CDR1 is SGHVS and CDR2 FQNEAQ. This CDR3 has 15 amino acids. CDR3 bases: TGTGCCAGCAGCTCATTCGGACAGGGTAATTCACCCCTCCACTTT. Its translation is CASSSFGQGNSPLHF.

The chain joins TRBV6-5 to TRBJ2-5; TRBD1 aligns across 8 bases. Germline assignment: CDR1 MNHEY and CDR2 SVGAGI. The length of the CDR3 is 16 residues. The V gene end was trimmed by 6 bases and the J gene end by 3 bases; junction bases not matched to a gene: 12. This CDR3 reads CASSYHPGGGEETQYF. In DNA, the CDR3 is TGTGCCAGCAGCTACCACCCAGGGGGCGGGGAAGAGACCCAGTACTTC.

The chain recombines TRBV6-5 with TRBJ2-3; no reliable D call. The V end lost 2 bases, the J end lost 4 bases, and 10 bases lay between the germline ends. There are 14 residues in the CDR3. The germline CDR1 and CDR2 sequences are MNHEY and SVGAGI. In DNA, the CDR3 is TGTGCCAGCAGTTACGGTTTAGCAGCAGATACGCAGTATTTT. It yields the protein CASSYGLAADTQYF.

The J gene is TRBJ1-2, the V gene TRBV5-1, with D possibly matching TRBD1 (6 bases). The CDR3 loop spans 14 amino acids. V lost 0 bases, J lost 8 bases, and 14 bases lay in between. Per germline, CDR1 SGHRS and CDR2 YFSETQ. CDR3 sequence reads: CASSLEGYRVGYTF. The CDR3 nucleotides are TGCGCCAGCAGCTTGGAAGGCTACAGGGTCGGCTACACCTTC.

The rearrangement joins TRBV5-6 to TRBJ1-2; TRBD1 is a possible D gene (5 bases). Trimming removed 4 bases at V and 4 bases at J, with 17 bases between. Germline values: CDR1 SGHDT, CDR2 YYEEEE. The CDR3 has 15 amino acids. The CDR3 sequence: CASSPPQLGVYGYTF. The CDR3, as DNA: TGTGCCAGCAGCCCCCCACAGTTAGGGGTCTATGGCTACACCTTC.

The chain combines TRBV7-9 with TRBJ1-1, with 7 bases identical to TRBD1. CDR3 length: 12 residues. Unmatched junction bases numbered 5, after V lost 5 bases and J lost 8 bases. Per the germline V gene, CDR1 is SEHNR and CDR2 is FQNEAQ (reference sequence). The CDR3 sequence is CASSPGGREAFF. In DNA, the CDR3 is TGTGCCAGCAGCCCAGGGGGACGAGAAGCTTTCTTT.

V and J are TRBV27 and TRBJ1-2; possibly TRBD1 for D (5 bases). The CDR3 length is 14 residues. The germline V gene has CDR1 MNHEY and CDR2 SMNVEV (reference sequence). The germline V and J ends were trimmed by 0 bases and 7 bases, with 12 bases remaining between them. Here the CDR3 DNA reads TGTGCCAGCAGTTTATCGGGGGGAATGCTTGGCTACACCTTC. Protein: CASSLSGGMLGYTF.

This chain links TRBV6-6 with TRBJ2-2; D is unclear. V lost 2 bases to trimming and J lost 3 bases, with 7 bases between them. This CDR3 has 14 amino acids. CDR1 is MNHNY, CDR2 SVGAGI, per germline (reference sequence). The CDR3, as DNA: TGTGCCAGCAGTTACGGAGAGTACACCGGGGAGCTGTTTTTT. Amino acids: CASSYGEYTGELFF.

The chain employs TRBV19 and TRBJ1-1; unclear D gene. Germline V gene data show CDR1 as LNHDA and CDR2 as SQIVND (reference sequence). The CDR3 spans 13 residues. Between the trimmed V and J ends, which lost 2 bases and 8 bases, there was a span of 12 bases. DNA of the CDR3: TGTGCCAGTAGTATACTAGGCGACATAGAAGCTTTCTTT. Encoded protein: CASSILGDIEAFF.